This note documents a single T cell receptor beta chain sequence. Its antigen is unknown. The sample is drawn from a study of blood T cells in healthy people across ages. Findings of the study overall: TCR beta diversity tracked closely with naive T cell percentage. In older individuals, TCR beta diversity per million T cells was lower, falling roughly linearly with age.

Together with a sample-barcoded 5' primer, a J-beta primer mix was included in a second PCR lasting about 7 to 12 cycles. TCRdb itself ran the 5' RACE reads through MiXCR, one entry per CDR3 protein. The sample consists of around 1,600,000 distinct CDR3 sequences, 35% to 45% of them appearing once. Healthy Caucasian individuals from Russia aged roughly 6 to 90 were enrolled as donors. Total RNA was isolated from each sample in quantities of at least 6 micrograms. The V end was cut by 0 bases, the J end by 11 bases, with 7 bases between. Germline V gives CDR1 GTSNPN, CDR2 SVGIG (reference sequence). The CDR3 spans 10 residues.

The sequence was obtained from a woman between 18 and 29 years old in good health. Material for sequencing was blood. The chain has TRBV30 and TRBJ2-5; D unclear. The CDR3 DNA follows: TGTGCCTGGAGTGTGAATGAGCAGTACTTC. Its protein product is CAWSVNEQYF.